This T cell receptor (beta chain) derives from a study of Graves' ophthalmopathy and Graves' hyperthyroidism. Findings of the study overall: Among expanded thyroid clonotypes above 0.001 frequency, most also occurred in blood. Ophthalmopathy progression was predicted with approximately 64% sensitivity and 72% to 75% specificity.

As the template, RNA transcripts were used to amplify TCR beta CDR3 regions. Amplification began with first-round RT-PCR using HTBI primers, then second-round multiplex PCR was performed. TCRdb re-derived calls from the multiplex PCR reads in MiXCR, one entry per CDR3 protein. The sample contains about 400,000 distinct CDR3 sequences, approximately 21% of which appear only once. There are many counts of this clonotype. As yet, its antigen is unknown. There are 15 residues in the CDR3. Germline loops: CDR1 DFQATT, CDR2 SNEGSKA (reference sequence). Losses at the gene ends were 6 bases for V and 7 bases for J; bases not matched to a gene: 13. Hyperthyroidism showing no ophthalmopathy within 18 months of follow-up was stable. Clinicians diagnosed using symptoms, serum thyroxine, TRAb, thyroid ultrasound and orbital computed tomography.

The chain couples TRBV20-1 to TRBJ1-5; 9 bases are shared with TRBD1. The source is a young woman with stable Graves' hyperthyroidism. The sample taken for sequencing was peripheral blood. Here the CDR3 DNA reads TGCAGTGCCAACTCCCCGGGACAGGGAAACCAGCCCCAGCATTTT. It codes for CSANSPGQGNQPQHF.